This TCR beta chain was recovered during a study of control samples from healthy donors and cancer patients. Germline values: CDR1 MNHEY, CDR2 SVGAGI. Trimming stripped 10 bases from V and 1 base from J, with 16 bases between. The CDR3 spans 14 residues. Using immunoSEQ multiplex PCR, the repertoire was profiled, and TCRdb retains in-frame clones only, with some absent. The data contain some 150,000 clones, 93% of them seen just once; the ten biggest clones take up roughly 3.9%. The chain uses TRBV6-5 and TRBJ1-2; the D gene is possibly TRBD1 (6 bases). What was sequenced was blood. The clonotype was recovered from a woman aged 60-70 years in good health. Here the CDR3 reads CATGQGSFNYGYTF. The CDR3 DNA follows: TGTGCCACCGGTCAGGGGTCCTTTAACTATGGCTACACCTTC.